The sequence of this T cell receptor beta chain was determined in a study of cytomegalovirus exposure and HLA in healthy donors. Background on the study: Roughly four fifths of approximately 400 genotyped donors fell in the Caucasian-associated ancestry cluster.

The PCR had 60 Vbeta and 13 Jbeta primers. Libraries were prepared by immunoSEQ multiplex PCR; TCRdb keeps only in-frame clonotypes and omits some of them. This table holds more than 140,000 clones, 82% found once. Trimming removed 6 bases from V and 7 bases from J, with 15 bases in between. Germline V lookup: CDR1 SGHDN, CDR2 FVKESK. This CDR3 is built from 13 residues. General study findings and limits: The authors judged a highly shared variant cluster likely a sequencing artifact. Most TCR beta V segments were productive about 90% or about 30% of the time in an earlier analysis. Listed as cytomegalovirus-associated were over 150 TCR beta chains.

As regards this clone: Antigen unknown.

The chain has TRBV14 and TRBJ1-1; no definite D call. The sequenced sample was PBMCs. The receptor comes from a man younger than 30 in good health and CMV-seropositive. The CDR3 protein is CASSRQAILEAFF. In DNA form, the CDR3 reads TGTGCCAGCAGTCGACAAGCAATCCTTGAAGCTTTCTTT.